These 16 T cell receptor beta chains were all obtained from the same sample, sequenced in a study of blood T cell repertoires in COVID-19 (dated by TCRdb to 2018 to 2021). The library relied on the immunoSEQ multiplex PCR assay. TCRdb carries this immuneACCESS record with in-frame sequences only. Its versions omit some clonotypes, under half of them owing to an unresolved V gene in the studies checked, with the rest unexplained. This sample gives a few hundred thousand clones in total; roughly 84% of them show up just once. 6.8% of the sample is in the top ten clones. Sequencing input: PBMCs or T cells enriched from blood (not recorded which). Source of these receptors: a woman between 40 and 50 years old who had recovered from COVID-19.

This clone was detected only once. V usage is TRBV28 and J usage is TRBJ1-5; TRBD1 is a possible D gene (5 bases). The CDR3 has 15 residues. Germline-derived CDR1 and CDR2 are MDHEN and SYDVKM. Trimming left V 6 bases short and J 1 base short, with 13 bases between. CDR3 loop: CASSPRGPSNQPQHF. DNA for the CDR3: TGTGCCAGCAGCCCAAGGGGTCCCAGCAATCAGCCCCAGCATTTT.

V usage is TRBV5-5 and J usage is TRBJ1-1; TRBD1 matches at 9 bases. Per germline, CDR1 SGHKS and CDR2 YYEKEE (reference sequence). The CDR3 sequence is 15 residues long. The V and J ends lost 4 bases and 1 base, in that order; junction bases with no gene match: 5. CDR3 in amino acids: CASSPWGQGNTEAFF. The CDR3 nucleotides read TGTGCCAGCAGCCCCTGGGGACAGGGGAACACTGAAGCTTTCTTT. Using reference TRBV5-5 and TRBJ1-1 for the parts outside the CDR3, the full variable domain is DAGVTQSPTHLIKTRGQQVTLRCSPISGHKSVSWYQQVLGQGPQFIFQYYEKEERGRGNFPDRFSARQFPNYSSELNVNALLLGDSALYLCASSPWGQGNTEAFFGQGTRLTVV.

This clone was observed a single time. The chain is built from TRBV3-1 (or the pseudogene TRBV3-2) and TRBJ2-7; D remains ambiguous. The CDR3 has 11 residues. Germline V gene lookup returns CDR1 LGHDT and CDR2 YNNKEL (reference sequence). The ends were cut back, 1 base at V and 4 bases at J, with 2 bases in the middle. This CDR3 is CASSQAYEQYF. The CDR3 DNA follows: TGTGCCAGCAGCCAAGCGTACGAGCAGTACTTC.

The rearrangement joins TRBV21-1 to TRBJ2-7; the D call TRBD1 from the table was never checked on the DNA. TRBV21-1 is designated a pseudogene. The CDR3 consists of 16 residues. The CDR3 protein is CASSKVLWDRFYEQYV. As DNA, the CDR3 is TGTGCCAGCAGCAAAGTCTTATGGGACAGATTTTACGAGCAGTACGTC.

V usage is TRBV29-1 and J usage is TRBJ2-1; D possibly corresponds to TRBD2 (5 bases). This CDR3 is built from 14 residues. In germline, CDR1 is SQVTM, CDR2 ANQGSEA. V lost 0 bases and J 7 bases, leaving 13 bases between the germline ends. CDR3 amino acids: CSVEDRDEGNEQFF. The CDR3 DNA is TGCAGCGTTGAAGATCGCGACGAGGGTAATGAGCAGTTCTTC.

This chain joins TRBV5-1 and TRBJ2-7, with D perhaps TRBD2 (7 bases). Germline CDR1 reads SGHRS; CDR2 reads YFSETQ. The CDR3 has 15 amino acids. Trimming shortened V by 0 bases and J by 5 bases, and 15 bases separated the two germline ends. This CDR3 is CASSLDTLGGDEQYF. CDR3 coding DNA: TGCGCCAGCAGCTTGGACACCTTAGGGGGGGACGAGCAGTACTTC.

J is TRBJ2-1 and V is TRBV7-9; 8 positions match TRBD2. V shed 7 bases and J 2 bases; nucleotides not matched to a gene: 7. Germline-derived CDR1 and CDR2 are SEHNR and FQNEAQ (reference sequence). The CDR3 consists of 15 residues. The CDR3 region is CASTSTGGPYNEQFF. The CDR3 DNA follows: TGTGCCAGCACTTCAACGGGAGGGCCCTACAATGAGCAGTTCTTC.

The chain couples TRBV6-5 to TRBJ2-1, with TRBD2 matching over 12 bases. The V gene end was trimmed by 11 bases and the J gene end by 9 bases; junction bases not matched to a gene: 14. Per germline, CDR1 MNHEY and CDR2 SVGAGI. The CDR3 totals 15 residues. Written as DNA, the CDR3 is TGTGCCTCCTCCCAATTTGTACTAGCGGGAGGTGAGCAGTTCTTC. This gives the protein CASSQFVLAGGEQFF.

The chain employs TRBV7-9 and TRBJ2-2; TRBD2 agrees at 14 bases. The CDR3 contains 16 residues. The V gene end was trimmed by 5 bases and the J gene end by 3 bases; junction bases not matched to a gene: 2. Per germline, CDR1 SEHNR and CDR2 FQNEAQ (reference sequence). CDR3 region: CASSATSGRDTGELFF. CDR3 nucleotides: TGTGCCAGCAGCGCGACTAGCGGGAGGGACACCGGGGAGCTGTTTTTT.

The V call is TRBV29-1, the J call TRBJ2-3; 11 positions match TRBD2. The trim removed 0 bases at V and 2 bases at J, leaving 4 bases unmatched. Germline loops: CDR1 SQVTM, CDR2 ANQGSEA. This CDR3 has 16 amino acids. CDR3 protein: CSVEDNSGRVTDTQYF. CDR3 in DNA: TGCAGCGTTGAAGATAATAGCGGGAGGGTCACAGATACGCAGTATTTT.

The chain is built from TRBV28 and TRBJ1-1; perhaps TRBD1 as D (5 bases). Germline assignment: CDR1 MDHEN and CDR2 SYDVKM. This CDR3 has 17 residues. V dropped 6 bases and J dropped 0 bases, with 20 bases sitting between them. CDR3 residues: CASRGGGATAVNTEAFF. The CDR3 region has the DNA TGTGCCAGCAGGGGGGGAGGGGCCACTGCCGTGAACACTGAAGCTTTCTTT.

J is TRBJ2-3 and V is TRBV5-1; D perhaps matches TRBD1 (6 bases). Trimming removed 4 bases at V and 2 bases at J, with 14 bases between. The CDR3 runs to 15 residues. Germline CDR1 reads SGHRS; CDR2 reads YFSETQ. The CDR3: CASSNGQLSTDTQYF. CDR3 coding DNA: TGCGCCAGCAGCAACGGACAGCTGTCCACAGATACGCAGTATTTT.

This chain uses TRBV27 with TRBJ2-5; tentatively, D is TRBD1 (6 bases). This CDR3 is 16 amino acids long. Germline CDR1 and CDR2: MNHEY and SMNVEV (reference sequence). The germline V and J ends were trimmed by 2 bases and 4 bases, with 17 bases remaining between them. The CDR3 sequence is CASSLGFSGVRETQYF. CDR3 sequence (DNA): TGTGCCAGCAGTTTAGGGTTTTCAGGGGTCCGAGAGACCCAGTACTTC.

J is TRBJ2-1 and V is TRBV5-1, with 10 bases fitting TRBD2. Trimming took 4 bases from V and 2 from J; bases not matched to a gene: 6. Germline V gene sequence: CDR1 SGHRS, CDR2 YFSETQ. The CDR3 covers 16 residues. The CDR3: CASSPGLADTYNEQFF. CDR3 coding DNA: TGCGCCAGCAGCCCTGGACTAGCGGACACCTACAATGAGCAGTTCTTC.

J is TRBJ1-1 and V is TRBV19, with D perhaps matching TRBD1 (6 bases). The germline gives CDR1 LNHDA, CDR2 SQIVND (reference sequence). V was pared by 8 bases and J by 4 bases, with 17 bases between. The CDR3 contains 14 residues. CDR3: CASYNREISTEAFF. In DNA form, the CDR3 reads TGTGCCAGTTACAACAGGGAAATCAGCACTGAAGCTTTCTTT. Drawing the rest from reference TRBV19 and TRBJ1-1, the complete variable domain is DGGITQSPKYLFRKEGQNVTLSCEQNLNHDAMYWYRQDPGQGLRLIYYSQIVNDFQKGDIAEGYSVSREKKESFPLTVTSAQKNPTAFYLCASYNREISTEAFFGQGTRLTVV.

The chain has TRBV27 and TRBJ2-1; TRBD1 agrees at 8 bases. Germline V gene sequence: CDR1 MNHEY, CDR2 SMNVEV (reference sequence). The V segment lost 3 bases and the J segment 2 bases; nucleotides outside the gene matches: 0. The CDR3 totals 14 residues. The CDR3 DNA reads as TGTGCCAGCAGTTTGGGACAGGCCTACAATGAGCAGTTCTTC. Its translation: CASSLGQAYNEQFF.